The 3 T cell receptor beta chains below were found in one sample sequenced in a study of monozygotic twins with inflammatory bowel disease. TCRdb re-called the 5' RACE reads and shows each CDR3 protein once, DNA omitted. The specimen's table records 200,000 to 250,000 distinct CDR3 sequences. The specimen sequenced was blood. These receptors were collected from a human donor with ulcerative colitis or Crohn's disease, or a healthy co-twin of an affected twin (not recorded which).

The chain has TRBV5-1 and TRBJ2-7; TCRdb names TRBD1, which stays unverified in the absence of DNA. CDR1 SGHRS and CDR2 YFSETQ come from the germline V gene. The CDR3 has 15 residues. The CDR3 sequence is CASRPWTGESYEHYF.

V is TRBV7-2 and J is TRBJ2-3. Germline V gene data show CDR1 as SGHTA and CDR2 as FQGNSA. The CDR3 covers 14 residues. CDR3 in amino acids: CASSLSEDSDTQYF. The full variable domain, with the rest looked up from reference TRBV7-2 and TRBJ2-3, is GAGVSQSPSNKVTEKGKDVELRCDPISGHTALYWYRQSLGQGLEFLIYFQGNSAPDKSGLPSDRFSAERTGGSVSTLTIQRTQQEDSAVYLCASSLSEDSDTQYFGPGTRLTVL.

V is TRBV19 and J is TRBJ2-1; TCRdb gives TRBD2 as the D gene, but with no DNA this cannot be confirmed. Germline CDR1 is LNHDA and CDR2 is SQIVND (reference sequence). The CDR3 is 17 residues long. CDR3 region: CASSPVTSGNSYNEQFF. Full variable domain (rest looked up from reference TRBV19 and TRBJ2-1): DGGITQSPKYLFRKEGQNVTLSCEQNLNHDAMYWYRQDPGQGLRLIYYSQIVNDFQKGDIAEGYSVSREKKESFPLTVTSAQKNPTAFYLCASSPVTSGNSYNEQFFGPGTRLTVL.